Following are 20 T cell receptor beta chains from one sample sequenced in a study of OX40 agonist ivuxolimab in advanced cancers. Method: immunoSEQ multiplex PCR; TCRdb's copy keeps in-frame clones and lacks some. The profile shows approximately 70,000 clones, roughly 80% of them singletons. Sequencing used CD4+ or CD8+ T cells sorted from blood, obtained in a trial of the OX40 agonist ivuxolimab. The receptors come from an adult with an advanced solid tumor such as melanoma, head and neck, liver or kidney cancer.

The chain employs TRBV5-1 and TRBJ1-4; D perhaps matches TRBD1 (6 bases). In germline, CDR1 is SGHRS, CDR2 YFSETQ. Trimming took off 3 bases at V and 0 bases at J, with 9 bases between the two ends. This CDR3 comprises 15 residues. CDR3 in amino acids: CASSSRTATNEKLFF. The DNA for the CDR3 is TGCGCCAGCAGCTCCCGGACAGCAACTAATGAAAAACTGTTTTTT.

In the case of this clone: Other DNA sequences in this specimen translate into the identical CDR3. The rearrangement uses TRBV18 and TRBJ2-3; D gene ambiguous. The ends were cut back, 6 bases at V and 3 bases at J, with 7 bases in the middle. Germline assignment: CDR1 KGHSH and CDR2 LQKENI. The CDR3 has 12 amino acids. Here the CDR3 DNA reads TGTGCCAGCTCCCCTAGTACAGATACGCAGTATTTT. Translation: CASSPSTDTQYF. Complete variable domain (other parts from reference TRBV18 and TRBJ2-3): NAGVMQNPRHLVRRRGQEARLRCSPMKGHSHVYWYRQLPEEGLKFMVYLQKENIIDESGMPKERFSAEFPKEGPSILRIQQVVRGDSAAYFCASSPSTDTQYFGPGTRLTVL.

The chain uses TRBV2 and TRBJ2-1; unclear D gene. The CDR3 is 13 residues long. Germline lookup yields CDR1 SNHLY and CDR2 FYNNEI. V was pared by 4 bases and J by 4 bases, with 8 bases between. The CDR3 DNA reads TGTGCCAGCAGTGTGAGACTTTACAATGAGCAGTTCTTC. This codes for CASSVRLYNEQFF.

This clone was observed a handful of times. V is TRBV5-1 and J is TRBJ2-1; D remains ambiguous. In germline, CDR1 is SGHRS, CDR2 YFSETQ. Trimming took 0 bases from V and 6 from J, leaving 13 bases between them. This CDR3 is 15 amino acids long. The CDR3 reads CASSLESNPGNEQFF. As DNA, the CDR3 is TGCGCCAGCAGCTTGGAGTCCAATCCTGGCAATGAGCAGTTCTTC.

This chain connects TRBV2 to TRBJ2-5, with 13 bases identical to TRBD2. V shed 4 bases, J shed 4 bases, and the junction held 6 bases outside the gene matches. Germline CDR1 and CDR2: SNHLY and FYNNEI. The CDR3 has 16 residues. The CDR3 sequence: CASSAGRLAGGETQYF. The CDR3 DNA reads as TGTGCCAGCAGTGCTGGAAGACTAGCGGGGGGAGAGACCCAGTACTTC.

The chain carries TRBV19 and TRBJ2-3; D not resolved. The CDR3 is made up of 13 amino acids. From germline, CDR1 is LNHDA and CDR2 SQIVND (reference sequence). Trimming left V 3 bases short and J 3 bases short, with 7 bases between. DNA of the CDR3: TGTGCCAGTAGTATTTGGGGAACAGATACGCAGTATTTT. Translating gives CASSIWGTDTQYF.

The CDR3 is CASSLAGTSIQTQYF. The CDR3 nucleotides are TGTGCCAGCAGCTTAGCCGGGACTAGCATCCAGACCCAGTACTTC. J is TRBJ2-5 and V is TRBV7-8; 9 bases line up with TRBD2. V lost 0 bases, J lost 6 bases, and 5 bases stayed unmatched. The CDR3 is 15 amino acids. Looked up from germline, CDR1 is SGHVS and CDR2 is FQNEAQ.

This clone was seen only a few times. The chain uses TRBV10-3 and TRBJ2-7; TRBD2 is a possible D gene (5 bases). V lost 8 bases to trimming and J lost 7 bases, with 21 bases between them. The CDR3 runs to 14 residues. Germline CDR1 reads ENHRY; CDR2 reads SYGVKD. The CDR3 coding sequence is TGTGCCATCGGGCCAGCCGGAGGTCCTCGGGAGCAGTACTTC. Amino acids: CAIGPAGGPREQYF.

This clone was counted only a few times. The V call is TRBV11-2, the J call TRBJ1-4, with TRBD1 matching 8 bases. The CDR3 is 15 residues long. Germline CDR1 SGHAT, CDR2 FQNNGV. Unmatched junction bases numbered 7, after V lost 1 base and J lost 9 bases. The CDR3 nucleotides read TGTGCCAGCAGCTTAGGACTGGACAGGGATAAAAAACTGTTTTTT. Its translation is CASSLGLDRDKKLFF. The entire variable domain, with the rest obtained from reference TRBV11-2 and TRBJ1-4, is as follows: EAGVAQSPRYKIIEKRQSVAFWCNPISGHATLYWYQQILGQGPKLLIQFQNNGVVDDSQLPKDRFSAERLKGVDSTLKIQPAKLEDSAVYLCASSLGLDRDKKLFFGSGTQLSVL.

V gene TRBV6-1 combines with J gene TRBJ2-2; TRBD2 is a possible D gene (5 bases). The CDR3 is 14 amino acids. Trimming shortened V by 1 base and J by 8 bases, and 11 bases separated the two germline ends. Germline CDR1 MNHNS, CDR2 SASEGT. The CDR3 coding sequence is TGTGCCAGCAGTGAAGGGAGGATTGGGGGGGAGCTGTTTTTT. Protein sequence: CASSEGRIGGELFF.

The chain recombines TRBV5-6 with TRBJ1-2, with D unresolved. Germline V gene data show CDR1 as SGHDT and CDR2 as YYEEEE. V dropped 2 bases and J dropped 8 bases, with 7 bases sitting between them. This CDR3 region has 11 residues. DNA of the CDR3: TGTGCCAGCAGCTTCACGGGGGGCTACACCTTC. This sequence encodes CASSFTGGYTF.

The chain couples TRBV28 to TRBJ2-7; 13 positions agree with TRBD2. CDR3 length: 15 amino acids. Trimming removed 5 bases from V and 2 bases from J; junction bases left unmatched: 3. The germline CDR1 and CDR2 sequences are MDHEN and SYDVKM. The CDR3 region is CASSQTSGGTYEQYF. CDR3 sequence (DNA): TGTGCCAGCAGTCAGACTAGCGGGGGGACCTACGAGCAGTACTTC.

This chain links TRBV12-1 with TRBJ2-1; TRBD1 is the table's D call and was not checked against the DNA. TRBV12-1 corresponds to a pseudogene. CDR3 length: 17 residues. Written as DNA, the CDR3 is TGTGCCAGCAGCTTTGGCGACAGGGTCCCCTCCTACAATGAGCAGTTCTTC. Protein: CASSFGDRVPSYNEQFF.

The chain is built from TRBV9 and TRBJ2-1; no firm D call. V lost 0 bases to trimming and J lost 8 bases, with 15 bases between them. The CDR3 covers 15 residues. In germline, CDR1 is SGDLS, CDR2 YYNGEE. The DNA of the CDR3 is TGTGCCAGCAGCGTAGGTCCCGAGGTATTCTATGAGCAGTTCTTC. The encoded protein is CASSVGPEVFYEQFF.

The V call is TRBV6-5, the J call TRBJ1-4; TRBD1 matches 10 bases. The CDR3 has 15 residues. Trimming cost V 9 bases and J 7 bases; bases outside gene matches: 11. From germline, CDR1 is MNHEY and CDR2 SVGAGI. The CDR3 sequence: CASRPGQGHGEKLFF. The DNA for the CDR3 is TGTGCCAGTCGACCGGGACAGGGGCATGGTGAAAAACTGTTTTTT.

V usage is TRBV27 and J usage is TRBJ2-6, with TRBD2 as a possible D gene (7 bases). The germline V gene has CDR1 MNHEY and CDR2 SMNVEV (reference sequence). The CDR3 runs to 18 residues. With 0 bases removed from V and 0 bases from J, the gap between germline ends came to 12 bases. The CDR3 sequence is CASSLSRGGVSGANVLTF. CDR3 bases: TGTGCCAGCAGTTTATCGAGGGGGGGAGTCTCTGGGGCCAACGTCCTGACTTTC.

This chain uses TRBV5-4 with TRBJ2-3, with D perhaps TRBD2 (5 bases). The V and J ends lost 4 bases and 1 base respectively, with 10 bases between them. CDR1 is SGHNT and CDR2 is YYREEE in the germline V gene (reference sequence). This CDR3 has 14 amino acids. CDR3 sequence reads: CASSGWGGTDTQYF. In nucleotides, the CDR3 is TGTGCCAGCAGCGGGTGGGGAGGCACAGATACGCAGTATTTT.

V is TRBV2 and J is TRBJ2-1; D is ambiguous. The CDR3 is 15 residues long. Germline V CDR1 and CDR2: SNHLY, FYNNEI. Deletions cut 4 bases from V and 2 bases from J, with 12 bases between. CDR3 in DNA: TGTGCCAGCAGTGGGATCCGACAAACCTACAATGAGCAGTTCTTC. Translation gives CASSGIRQTYNEQFF. The full variable domain, in which reference TRBV2 and TRBJ2-1 provide the parts outside the CDR3, is EPEVTQTPSHQVTQMGQEVILRCVPISNHLYFYWYRQILGQKVEFLVSFYNNEISEKSEIFDDQFSVERPDGSNFTLKIRSTKLEDSAMYFCASSGIRQTYNEQFFGPGTRLTVL.

J is TRBJ1-3 and V is TRBV6-5; D is unclear. The CDR3 spans 14 residues. The V gene lost 2 bases and the J gene lost 6 bases, with 11 bases spanning the gap. Germline V gene lookup returns CDR1 MNHEY and CDR2 SVGAGI. The CDR3 DNA sequence: TGTGCCAGCAGTTACAACACGGATATAAACACCATATATTTT. It yields the protein CASSYNTDINTIYF.

The chain couples TRBV6-1 to TRBJ1-1; D call uncertain. CDR1 is MNHNS and CDR2 is SASEGT in the germline V gene. The CDR3 is made up of 15 amino acids. V was cut by 3 bases and J by 1 base, with 12 bases left in between. This chain's CDR3 is CASSDPRKRNTEAFF. For the CDR3, the DNA is TGTGCCAGCAGTGACCCTCGGAAGCGGAACACTGAAGCTTTCTTT.